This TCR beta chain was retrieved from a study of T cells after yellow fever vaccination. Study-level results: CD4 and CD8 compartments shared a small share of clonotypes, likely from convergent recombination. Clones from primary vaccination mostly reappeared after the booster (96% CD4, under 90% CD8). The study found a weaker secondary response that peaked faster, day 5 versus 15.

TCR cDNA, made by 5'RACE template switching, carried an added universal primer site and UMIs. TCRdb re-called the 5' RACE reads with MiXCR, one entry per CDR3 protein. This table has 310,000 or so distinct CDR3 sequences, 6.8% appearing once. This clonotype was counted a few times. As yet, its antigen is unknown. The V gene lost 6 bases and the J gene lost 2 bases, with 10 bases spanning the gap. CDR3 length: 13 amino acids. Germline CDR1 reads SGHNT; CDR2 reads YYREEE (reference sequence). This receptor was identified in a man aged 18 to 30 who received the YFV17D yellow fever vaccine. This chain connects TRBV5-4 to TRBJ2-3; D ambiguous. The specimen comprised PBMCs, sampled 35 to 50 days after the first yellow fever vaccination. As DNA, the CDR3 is TGTGCCAGCACCCAGAGACTCACAGATACGCAGTATTTT. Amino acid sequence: CASTQRLTDTQYF. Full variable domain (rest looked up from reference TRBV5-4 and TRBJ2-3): ETGVTQSPTHLIKTRGQQVTLRCSSQSGHNTVSWYQQALGQGPQFIFQYYREEENGRGNFPPRFSGLQFPNYSSELNVNALELDDSALYLCASTQRLTDTQYFGPGTRLTVL.